This TCR beta chain originates from a study of blood T cell repertoires in COVID-19. About the research overall: The analysed material was cDNA or gDNA that came from T cells, B-cell-depleted T cells, or PBMCs.

Profiled with immunoSEQ multiplex PCR; TCRdb holds only in-frame clones, not every one. The table records about half a million clones, roughly 89% of them present only once. Patients in Seattle were enrolled during active infection, then followed longitudinally. Germline V gene data show CDR1 as SEHNR and CDR2 as FQNEAQ (reference sequence). The ends were cut back, 6 bases at V and 5 bases at J, with 31 bases in the middle. There are 19 residues in the CDR3. This clone was recorded only once. The sample consisted of peripheral blood. The chain employs TRBV7-9 and TRBJ2-5, with a tentative D call TRBD2 (6 bases). This sequence originates from a man aged 18 to 30 with COVID-19, enrolled during active disease. CDR3 nucleotides: TGTGCCAGCAGTTTTAGATCTAGTCCTGGGGAGGCGGTATATGAGACCCAGTACTTC. It codes for CASSFRSSPGEAVYETQYF.